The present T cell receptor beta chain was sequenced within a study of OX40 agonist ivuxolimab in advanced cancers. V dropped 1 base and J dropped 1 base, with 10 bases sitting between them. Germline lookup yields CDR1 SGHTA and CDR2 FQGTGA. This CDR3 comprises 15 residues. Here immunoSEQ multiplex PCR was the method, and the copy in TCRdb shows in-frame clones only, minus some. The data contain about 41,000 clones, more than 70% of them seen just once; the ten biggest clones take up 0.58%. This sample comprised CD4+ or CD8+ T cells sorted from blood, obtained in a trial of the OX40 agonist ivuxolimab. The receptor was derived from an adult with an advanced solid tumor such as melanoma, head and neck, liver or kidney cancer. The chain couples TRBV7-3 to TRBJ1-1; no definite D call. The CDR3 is CASSLMGAENTEAFF. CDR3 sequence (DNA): TGTGCCAGCAGCTTAATGGGTGCAGAGAACACTGAAGCTTTCTTT.